The clone carrying this TCR beta chain has at least ten counts. Its matching antigen is unknown. This sample stems from a study of T-cell reconstitution after alpha-beta-depleted transplantation in children. Unique molecular identifiers were incorporated into the prepared TCRbeta library. From the PCR reads, TCRdb called clonotypes with MiXCR, one entry per CDR3 protein. This table holds fewer than 550,000 distinct CDR3 sequences, about 10% found once. The study, taken as a whole, reports: Newly generated T cells supplied most T-cell counts and diversity one year post-transplant.

The CDR3 runs to 14 residues. Germline CDR1 reads SQVTM; CDR2 reads ANQGSEA. The trim removed 1 base at V and 0 bases at J, leaving 0 bases unmatched. The input for sequencing was PBMCs, taken before TCRalphabeta/CD19-depleted stem cell transplant. The chain links TRBV29-1 to TRBJ2-7; 10 bases map to TRBD1. The TCR sequence derives from a child aged 2 to 9 with inherited bone marrow failure, due to receive a stem cell transplant. The CDR3 reads CSVEGTGGSYEQYF. In DNA form, the CDR3 reads TGCAGCGTTGAAGGGACAGGGGGCTCCTACGAGCAGTACTTC.